The 16 T cell receptor beta chains in this list originate from one sample, sequenced in a study of CD4 T cells in relation to SARS-CoV-2 and coronaviruses. This table comes from immunoSEQ multiplex PCR, and its TCRdb copy is limited to in-frame clones, with some not included. This sample has about 36,000 clones, with 77% found just once. No antigen has been assigned to these receptors. Source material: memory CD4+ T cells from PBMCs, cultured in vitro. The origin of the receptors is an adult with COVID-19.

The V call is TRBV9, the J call TRBJ2-1; 8 bases map to TRBD2. The CDR3 has 17 residues. CDR1 SGDLS and CDR2 YYNGEE come from the germline V gene. J gave up 2 bases and V 0 bases, and 7 bases lay outside the gene matches. CDR3 in amino acids: CASSVDPGLGAYNEQFF. In DNA form, the CDR3 reads TGTGCCAGCAGCGTAGATCCGGGACTAGGGGCCTACAATGAGCAGTTCTTC.

This clone showed up just a few times. V gene TRBV9 combines with J gene TRBJ2-1; D perhaps matches TRBD2 (6 bases). CDR1 and CDR2 from the germline V gene are SGDLS and YYNGEE. Trimming cost V 4 bases and J 1 base, with 15 bases left between them. The CDR3 has 16 amino acids. The CDR3 region is CASSPAAGRSYNEQFF. In nucleotides, the CDR3 is TGTGCCAGCAGCCCGGCTGCGGGACGGTCCTACAATGAGCAGTTCTTC.

V usage is TRBV4-3 and J usage is TRBJ2-2, with a weak D call TRBD1 (6 bases). Germline loops: CDR1 LGHNA, CDR2 YSLEER. This CDR3 comprises 16 residues. V was shortened by 0 bases and J by 4 bases, with 12 bases between the two germline ends. The CDR3 sequence is CASSQDPTGSTGELFF. The DNA for the CDR3 is TGCGCCAGCAGCCAAGACCCGACAGGCAGCACCGGGGAGCTGTTTTTT.

V usage is TRBV5-6 and J usage is TRBJ2-7, with D perhaps matching TRBD1 or TRBD2 (5 bases each). This CDR3 region has 13 residues. CDR1 and CDR2 (germline): SGHDT, YYEEEE. V was cut by 1 base and J by 2 bases, with 7 bases left in between. The CDR3 loop is CASSLLGAYEQYF. Here the CDR3 DNA reads TGTGCCAGCAGCTTGTTGGGGGCCTACGAGCAGTACTTC.

The chain uses TRBV7-9 and TRBJ2-1; the D is unclear. The germline V gene has CDR1 SEHNR and CDR2 FQNEAQ (reference sequence). The germline V and J ends were trimmed by 1 base and 8 bases, with 15 bases remaining between them. The CDR3 has 15 residues. The CDR3 reads CASSLGEVSWDEQFF. For the CDR3, the DNA is TGTGCCAGCAGCTTAGGGGAAGTTTCGTGGGATGAGCAGTTCTTC.

The chain has TRBV28 and TRBJ1-1; tentative D call: TRBD1 (5 bases). V lost 5 bases, J lost 1 base, and 11 bases lay in between. The germline V gene has CDR1 MDHEN and CDR2 SYDVKM. The length of the CDR3 is 14 residues. The CDR3 reads CASSPGTTNTEAFF. Here the CDR3 DNA reads TGTGCCAGCAGTCCAGGGACGACGAACACTGAAGCTTTCTTT.

The J gene is TRBJ2-7, the V gene TRBV3-1 (or the pseudogene TRBV3-2); 15 nucleotides match TRBD2. Germline V gene sequence: CDR1 LGHDT, CDR2 YNNKEL (reference sequence). CDR3 size: 15 residues. Unmatched junction bases numbered 7, after V lost 4 bases and J lost 9 bases. CDR3 residues: CASSPPGLAGGRQYF. For the CDR3, the DNA is TGTGCCAGCAGCCCCCCGGGACTAGCGGGAGGTAGGCAGTACTTC.

This rearrangement joins TRBV5-1 to TRBJ2-1; D is unresolved. Per the germline V gene, CDR1 is SGHRS and CDR2 is YFSETQ. V was clipped by 1 base and J by 6 bases, with 14 bases between them. CDR3 length: 15 residues. The CDR3, as DNA: TGCGCCAGCAGCTTGTGGGAAACTGTGGGCAATGAGCAGTTCTTC. The encoded protein is CASSLWETVGNEQFF.

J is TRBJ1-5 and V is TRBV28; D is uncertain. V dropped 6 bases and J dropped 2 bases, with 14 bases sitting between them. The germline gives CDR1 MDHEN, CDR2 SYDVKM. The CDR3 runs to 15 residues. CDR3 residues: CASSPASAGNQPQHF. CDR3 in DNA: TGTGCCAGCAGCCCTGCATCGGCTGGCAATCAGCCCCAGCATTTT.

This chain links TRBV5-5 with TRBJ2-1; TRBD2 matches 7 bases. This CDR3 region has 12 residues. V lost 4 bases and J lost 11; bases outside the gene matches: 6. Germline values: CDR1 SGHKS, CDR2 YYEKEE (reference sequence). In DNA form, the CDR3 reads TGTGCCAGCAGCCGGGCGGGAGCCCAGCAGTTCTTC. It encodes CASSRAGAQQFF.

The gene calls are TRBV28 and TRBJ2-1, with 7 nucleotides matching TRBD2. This CDR3 comprises 14 residues. Trimming cost V 5 bases and J 7 bases; bases outside gene matches: 8. The V gene's germline CDR1 is MDHEN and CDR2 SYDVKM. CDR3 coding DNA: TGTGCCAGCAGTCCTCGACTAGCAGGTAATGAGCAGTTCTTC. Translated: CASSPRLAGNEQFF. Complete variable domain (other parts from reference TRBV28 and TRBJ2-1): DVKVTQSSRYLVKRTGEKVFLECVQDMDHENMFWYRQDPGLGLRLIYFSYDVKMKEKGDIPEGYSVSREKKERFSLILESASTNQTSMYLCASSPRLAGNEQFFGPGTRLTVL.

This clone has just a few counts. The gene calls are TRBV30 and TRBJ2-1; D may correspond to TRBD1 or TRBD2 (5 bases each). CDR1 and CDR2 from the germline V gene are GTSNPN and SVGIG (reference sequence). V was pared by 0 bases and J by 1 base, with 16 bases between. CDR3 size: 17 residues. The CDR3 reads CAWSVLRGVPSYNEQFF. In DNA, the CDR3 is TGTGCCTGGAGTGTACTTCGAGGGGTGCCTTCCTACAATGAGCAGTTCTTC.

This chain joins TRBV30 and TRBJ2-7; TRBD1 matches 8 bases. From germline, CDR1 is GTSNPN and CDR2 SVGIG (reference sequence). Unmatched junction bases numbered 2, after V lost 1 base and J lost 0 bases. The CDR3 totals 14 residues. The CDR3 DNA reads as TGTGCCTGGAGTGGACAGGGGCTCTCCTACGAGCAGTACTTC. Translation gives CAWSGQGLSYEQYF.

This chain links TRBV5-1 with TRBJ2-3, with D possibly matching TRBD2 (5 bases). The V gene's germline CDR1 is SGHRS and CDR2 YFSETQ. This CDR3 has 13 residues. Trimming left V 10 bases short and J 2 bases short, with 14 bases between. In nucleotides, the CDR3 is TGCGCCGGATCGACCGGGGTCACAGATACGCAGTATTTT. Encoded protein: CAGSTGVTDTQYF. Full variable domain (outside the CDR3, taken from reference TRBV5-1 and TRBJ2-3): KAGVTQTPRYLIKTRGQQVTLSCSPISGHRSVSWYQQTPGQGLQFLFEYFSETQRNKGNFPGRFSGRQFSNSRSEMNVSTLELGDSALYLCAGSTGVTDTQYFGPGTRLTVL.

The chain combines TRBV6-1 with TRBJ2-3; the D gene is possibly TRBD1 (6 bases). This CDR3 region has 15 residues. Germline CDR1 is MNHNS and CDR2 is SASEGT. Deletions cut 1 base from V and 4 bases from J, with 12 bases between. CDR3 sequence: CASSEGGSGADTQYF. DNA of the CDR3: TGTGCCAGCAGTGAAGGGGGCTCAGGGGCAGATACGCAGTATTTT.

This clone was recorded only once. The V gene is TRBV3-1 (or the pseudogene TRBV3-2), the J gene TRBJ1-2; D may be TRBD1 (5 bases). Germline lookup yields CDR1 LGHDT and CDR2 YNNKEL (reference sequence). The CDR3 runs to 15 residues. The V and J ends lost 8 bases and 5 bases respectively, with 21 bases between them. The CDR3, as DNA: TGTGCCAGCGGTCAATCTCTCAGGGTTCCTTATGGCTACACCTTC. Translating it yields CASGQSLRVPYGYTF.